What follows describes a single TCR beta chain. Its antigen is unknown. All donors were healthy HIV-negative adults lacking recent acute infections or vaccinations. The data were taken from a study of shared clonotypes between healthy human individuals. Assay: immunoSEQ multiplex PCR; the TCRdb copy retains only in-frame clones and omits some. The data contain roughly 700,000 clones, roughly 87% of them singletons. Trimming cost V 5 bases and J 7 bases, with 12 bases left between them. The CDR3 has 13 amino acids. Germline lookup yields CDR1 ENHRY and CDR2 SYGVKD. Study results and limitations: Clonotype sharing among the donors was expected to vary with sequencing depth. On the whole, naive subsets had larger estimated richness than memory subsets had.

The specimen sequenced was memory CD8+ T cells from PBMCs. Subset denoted: CD45RO+ cells pooled with CCR7-negative TemRA cells. The chain employs TRBV10-3 and TRBJ1-3, with D tentatively TRBD1 (6 bases). The clonotype originates from a man in his late teens or twenties in good health. Some clones in this sample may be carry-over from other donors' samples. The CDR3, as DNA: TGTGCCATCAGTAACAGGGATGTGAACACCATATATTTT. Its protein is CAISNRDVNTIYF.